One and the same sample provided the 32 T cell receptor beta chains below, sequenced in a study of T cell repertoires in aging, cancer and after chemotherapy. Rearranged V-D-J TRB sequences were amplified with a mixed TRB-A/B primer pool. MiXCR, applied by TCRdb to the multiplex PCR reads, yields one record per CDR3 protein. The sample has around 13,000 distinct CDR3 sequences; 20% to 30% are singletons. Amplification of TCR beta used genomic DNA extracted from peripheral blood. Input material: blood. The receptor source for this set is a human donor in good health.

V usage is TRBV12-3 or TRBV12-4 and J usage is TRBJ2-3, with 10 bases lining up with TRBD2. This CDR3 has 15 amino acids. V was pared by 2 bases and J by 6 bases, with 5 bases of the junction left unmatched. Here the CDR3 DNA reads TGTGCCAGCAGTTTAATGGCTAGCGGGGGTGATACGCAGTATTTT. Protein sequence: CASSLMASGGDTQYF.

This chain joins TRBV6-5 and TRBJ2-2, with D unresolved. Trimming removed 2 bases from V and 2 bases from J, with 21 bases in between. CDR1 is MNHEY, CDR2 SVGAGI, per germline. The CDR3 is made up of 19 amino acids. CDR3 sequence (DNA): TGTGCCAGCAGTTACCCCTCGGACCCTACCGAAAGTAACACCGGGGAGCTGTTTTTT. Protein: CASSYPSDPTESNTGELFF.

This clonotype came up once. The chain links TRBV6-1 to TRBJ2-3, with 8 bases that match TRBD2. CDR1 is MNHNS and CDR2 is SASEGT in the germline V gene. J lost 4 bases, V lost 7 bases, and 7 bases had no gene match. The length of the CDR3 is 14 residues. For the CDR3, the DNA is TGTGCCAGCACCGGGGGGGCCGGGCCAGATACGCAGTATTTT. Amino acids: CASTGGAGPDTQYF.

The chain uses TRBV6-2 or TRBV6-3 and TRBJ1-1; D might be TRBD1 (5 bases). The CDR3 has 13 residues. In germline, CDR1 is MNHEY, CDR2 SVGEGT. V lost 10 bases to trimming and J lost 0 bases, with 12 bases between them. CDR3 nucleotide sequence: TGTGCCACCCGGGACCCTTTGAACACTGAAGCTTTCTTT. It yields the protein CATRDPLNTEAFF.

CDR3 DNA: TGTGCCAGCACCACTGGTCGACTAGCGGCAGATACGCAGTATTTT. Translating gives CASTTGRLAADTQYF. The V call is TRBV7-2, the J call TRBJ2-3; 9 bases match TRBD2. Germline V gene data show CDR1 as SGHTA and CDR2 as FQGNSA. Trimming removed 7 bases from V and 4 bases from J; junction bases left unmatched: 9. The CDR3 runs 15 residues.

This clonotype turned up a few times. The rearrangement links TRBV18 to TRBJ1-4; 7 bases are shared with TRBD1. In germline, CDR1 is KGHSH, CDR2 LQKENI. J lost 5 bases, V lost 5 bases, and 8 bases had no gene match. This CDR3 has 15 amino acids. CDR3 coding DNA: TGTGCCAGCTCATTGCGGACAGGACTGAATGAAAAACTGTTTTTT. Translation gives CASSLRTGLNEKLFF.

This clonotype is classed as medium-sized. The CDR3 DNA reads as TGTGCCAGCAGCTTAAGAGGGGGACGCGAAAAACTGTTTTTT. Translating gives CASSLRGGREKLFF. The chain recombines TRBV7-7 with TRBJ1-4; possibly TRBD1 for D (6 bases). V was pared by 2 bases and J by 8 bases, with 12 bases between. CDR3 length equals 14 residues. Germline values: CDR1 SSHAT, CDR2 FNYEAQ (reference sequence).

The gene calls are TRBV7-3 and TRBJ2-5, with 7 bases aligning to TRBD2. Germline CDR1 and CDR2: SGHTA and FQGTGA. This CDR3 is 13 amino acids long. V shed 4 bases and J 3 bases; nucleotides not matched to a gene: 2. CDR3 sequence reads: CASSSGTKETQYF. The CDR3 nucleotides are TGTGCCAGCAGCTCCGGGACTAAAGAGACCCAGTACTTC.

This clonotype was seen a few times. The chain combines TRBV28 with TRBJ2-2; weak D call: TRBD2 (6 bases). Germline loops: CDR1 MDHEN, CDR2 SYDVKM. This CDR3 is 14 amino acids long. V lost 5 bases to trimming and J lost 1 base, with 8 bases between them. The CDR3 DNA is TGTGCCAGCAGTACGGGGGTGAACACCGGGGAGCTGTTTTTT. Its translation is CASSTGVNTGELFF. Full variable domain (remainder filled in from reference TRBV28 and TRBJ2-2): DVKVTQSSRYLVKRTGEKVFLECVQDMDHENMFWYRQDPGLGLRLIYFSYDVKMKEKGDIPEGYSVSREKKERFSLILESASTNQTSMYLCASSTGVNTGELFFGEGSRLTVL.

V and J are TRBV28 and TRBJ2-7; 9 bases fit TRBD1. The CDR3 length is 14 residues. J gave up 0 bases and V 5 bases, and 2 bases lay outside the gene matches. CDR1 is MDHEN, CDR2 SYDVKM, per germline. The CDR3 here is CASSTGGASYEQYV. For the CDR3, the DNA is TGTGCCAGCAGTACAGGGGGCGCCTCCTACGAGCAGTACGTC.

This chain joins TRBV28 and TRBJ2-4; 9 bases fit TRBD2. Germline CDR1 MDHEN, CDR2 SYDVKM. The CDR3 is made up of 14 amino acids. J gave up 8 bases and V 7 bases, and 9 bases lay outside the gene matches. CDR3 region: CASKPGGGGDIQYF. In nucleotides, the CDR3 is TGTGCCAGCAAGCCCGGGGGCGGGGGGGACATTCAGTACTTC. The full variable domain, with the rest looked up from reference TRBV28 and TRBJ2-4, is DVKVTQSSRYLVKRTGEKVFLECVQDMDHENMFWYRQDPGLGLRLIYFSYDVKMKEKGDIPEGYSVSREKKERFSLILESASTNQTSMYLCASKPGGGGDIQYFGAGTRLSVL.

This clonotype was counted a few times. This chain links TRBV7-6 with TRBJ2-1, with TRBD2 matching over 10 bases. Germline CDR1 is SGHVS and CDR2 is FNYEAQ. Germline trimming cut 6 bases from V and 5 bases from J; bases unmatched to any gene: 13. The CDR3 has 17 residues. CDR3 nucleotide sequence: TGTGCCAGCAGTCAGATACTAGCGGGGCTTCGAGACAATGAGCAGTTCTTC. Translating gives CASSQILAGLRDNEQFF.

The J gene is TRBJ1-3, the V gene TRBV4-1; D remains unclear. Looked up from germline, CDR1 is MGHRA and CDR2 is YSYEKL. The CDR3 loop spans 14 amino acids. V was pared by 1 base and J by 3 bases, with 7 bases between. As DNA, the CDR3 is TGCGCCAGCAGCCAAGTCGGCGTTGGAAACACCATATATTTT. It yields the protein CASSQVGVGNTIYF.

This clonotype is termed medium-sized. The CDR3 reads CASRTSQSWRETQYF. CDR3 nucleotides: TGTGCCAGCAGGACTAGCCAAAGCTGGCGAGAGACCCAGTACTTC. This sequence joins TRBV12-3 or TRBV12-4 and TRBJ2-5, with TRBD2 matching over 7 bases. The V segment lost 6 bases and the J segment 4 bases; nucleotides outside the gene matches: 11. The CDR3 sequence is 15 residues long.

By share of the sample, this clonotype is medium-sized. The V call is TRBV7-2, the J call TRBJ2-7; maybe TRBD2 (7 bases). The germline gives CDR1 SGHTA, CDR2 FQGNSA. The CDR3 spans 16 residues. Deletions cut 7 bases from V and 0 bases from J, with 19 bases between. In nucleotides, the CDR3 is TGTGCCAGCAACCGCCGAGGGGGGGGAAGCTCCTACGAGCAGTACTTC. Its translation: CASNRRGGGSSYEQYF.

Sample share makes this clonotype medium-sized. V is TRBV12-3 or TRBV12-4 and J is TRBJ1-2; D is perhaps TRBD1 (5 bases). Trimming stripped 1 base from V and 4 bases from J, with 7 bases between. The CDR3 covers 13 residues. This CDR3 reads CASSLGQGYGYTF. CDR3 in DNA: TGTGCCAGCAGTTTAGGGCAGGGCTATGGCTACACCTTC.

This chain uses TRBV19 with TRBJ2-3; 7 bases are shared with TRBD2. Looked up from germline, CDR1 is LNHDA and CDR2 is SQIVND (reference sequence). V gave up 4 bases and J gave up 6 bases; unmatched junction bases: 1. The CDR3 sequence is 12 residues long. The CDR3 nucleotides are TGTGCCAGTAGTAAGGGAGGGGATACGCAGTATTTT. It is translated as CASSKGGDTQYF.

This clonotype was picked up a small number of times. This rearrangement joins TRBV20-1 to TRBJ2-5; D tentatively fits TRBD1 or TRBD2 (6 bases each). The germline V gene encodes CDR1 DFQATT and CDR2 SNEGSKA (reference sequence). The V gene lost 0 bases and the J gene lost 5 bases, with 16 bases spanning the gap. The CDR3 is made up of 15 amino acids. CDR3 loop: CSAREGGPRAETQYF. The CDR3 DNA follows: TGCAGTGCTAGAGAGGGGGGCCCCAGGGCGGAGACCCAGTACTTC.

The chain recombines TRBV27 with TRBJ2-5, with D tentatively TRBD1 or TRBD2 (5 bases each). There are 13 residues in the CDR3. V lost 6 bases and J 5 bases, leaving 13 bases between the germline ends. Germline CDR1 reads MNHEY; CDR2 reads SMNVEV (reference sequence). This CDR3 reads CASRILGTETQYF. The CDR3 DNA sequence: TGTGCCAGCAGAATATTAGGGACCGAGACCCAGTACTTC.

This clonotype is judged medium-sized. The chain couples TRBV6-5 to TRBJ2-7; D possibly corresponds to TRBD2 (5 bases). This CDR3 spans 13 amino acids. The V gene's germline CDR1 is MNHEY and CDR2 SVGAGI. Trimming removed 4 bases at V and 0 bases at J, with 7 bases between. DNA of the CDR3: TGTGCCAGCAGTTCGGGGAACTCCTACGAGCAGTACTTC. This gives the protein CASSSGNSYEQYF.

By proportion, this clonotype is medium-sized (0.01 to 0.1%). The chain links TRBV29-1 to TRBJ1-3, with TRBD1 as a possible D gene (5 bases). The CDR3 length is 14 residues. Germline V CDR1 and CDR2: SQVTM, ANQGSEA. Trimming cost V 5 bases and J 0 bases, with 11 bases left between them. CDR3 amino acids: CSVLTGGSGNTIYF. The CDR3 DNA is TGCAGCGTTCTTACAGGTGGCTCTGGAAACACCATATATTTT. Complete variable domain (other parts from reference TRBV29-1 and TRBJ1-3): SAVISQKPSRDICQRGTSLTIQCQVDSQVTMMFWYRQQPGQSLTLIATANQGSEATYESGFVIDKFPISRPNLTFSTLTVSNMSPEDSSIYLCSVLTGGSGNTIYFGEGSWLTVV.

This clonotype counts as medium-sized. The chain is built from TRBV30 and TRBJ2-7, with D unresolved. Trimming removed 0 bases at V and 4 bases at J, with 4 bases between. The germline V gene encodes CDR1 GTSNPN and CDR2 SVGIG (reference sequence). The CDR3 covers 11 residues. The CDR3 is CAWSVYYEQYF. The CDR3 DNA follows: TGTGCCTGGAGTGTATATTACGAGCAGTACTTC.

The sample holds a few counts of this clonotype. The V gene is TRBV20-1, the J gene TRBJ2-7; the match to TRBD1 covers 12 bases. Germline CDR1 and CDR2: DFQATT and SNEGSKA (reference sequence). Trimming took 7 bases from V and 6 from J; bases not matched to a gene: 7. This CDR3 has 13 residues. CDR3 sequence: CSVPGQGASEQYF. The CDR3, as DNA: TGCAGTGTCCCGGGACAGGGGGCCTCCGAGCAGTACTTC.

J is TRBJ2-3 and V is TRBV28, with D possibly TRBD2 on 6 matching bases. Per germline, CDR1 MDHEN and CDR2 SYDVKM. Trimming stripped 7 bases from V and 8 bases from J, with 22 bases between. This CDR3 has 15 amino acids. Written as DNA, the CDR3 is TGTGCCAGCATCCCCACGTGGGGGGAGAGGGGTACGCAGTATTTT. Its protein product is CASIPTWGERGTQYF. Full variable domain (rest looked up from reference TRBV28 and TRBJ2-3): DVKVTQSSRYLVKRTGEKVFLECVQDMDHENMFWYRQDPGLGLRLIYFSYDVKMKEKGDIPEGYSVSREKKERFSLILESASTNQTSMYLCASIPTWGERGTQYFGPGTRLTVL.

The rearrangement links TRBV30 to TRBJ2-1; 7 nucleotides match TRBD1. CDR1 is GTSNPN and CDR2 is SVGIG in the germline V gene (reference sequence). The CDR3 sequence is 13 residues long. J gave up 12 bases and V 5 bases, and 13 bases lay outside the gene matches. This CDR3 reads CAWAGTADRGQFF. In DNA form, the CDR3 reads TGTGCCTGGGCCGGGACAGCGGATCGTGGGCAGTTCTTC.

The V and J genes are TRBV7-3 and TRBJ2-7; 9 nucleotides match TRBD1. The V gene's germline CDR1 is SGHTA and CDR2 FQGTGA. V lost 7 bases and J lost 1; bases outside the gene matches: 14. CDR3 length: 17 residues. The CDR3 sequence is CASTQFSPGTGSYEQYF. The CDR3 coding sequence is TGTGCCAGCACTCAATTCTCGCCAGGGACAGGGTCCTACGAGCAGTACTTC. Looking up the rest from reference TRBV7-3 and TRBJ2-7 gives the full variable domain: GAGVSQTPSNKVTEKGKYVELRCDPISGHTALYWYRQSLGQGPEFLIYFQGTGAADDSGLPNDRFFAVRPEGSVSTLKIQRTERGDSAVYLCASTQFSPGTGSYEQYFGPGTRLTVT.

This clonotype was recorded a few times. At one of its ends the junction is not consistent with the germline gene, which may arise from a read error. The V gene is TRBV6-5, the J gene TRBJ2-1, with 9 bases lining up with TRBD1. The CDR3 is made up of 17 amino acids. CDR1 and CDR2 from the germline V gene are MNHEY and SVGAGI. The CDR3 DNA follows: TGTGCCATCAGTGATAAAGTGAACAGGGGGCGAGTTGATGAGCAGTTCTTC. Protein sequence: CAISDKVNRGRVDEQFF.

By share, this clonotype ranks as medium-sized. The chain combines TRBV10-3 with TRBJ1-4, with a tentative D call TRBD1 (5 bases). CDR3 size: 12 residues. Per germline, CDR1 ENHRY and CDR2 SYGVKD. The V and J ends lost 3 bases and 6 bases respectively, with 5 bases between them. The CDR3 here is CAISEGDEKLFF. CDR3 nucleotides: TGTGCCATCAGTGAAGGGGATGAAAAACTGTTTTTT.

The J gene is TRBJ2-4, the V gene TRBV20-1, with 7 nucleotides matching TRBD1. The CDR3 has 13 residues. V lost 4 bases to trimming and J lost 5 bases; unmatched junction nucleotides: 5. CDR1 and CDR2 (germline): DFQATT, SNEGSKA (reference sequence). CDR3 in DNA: TGCAGTGCTACTGGGGACAGAGAAAACATTCAGTACTTC. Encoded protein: CSATGDRENIQYF.

CDR3 in amino acids: CASSSRQGAGFGADTQYF. The DNA of the CDR3 is TGTGCCAGCAGCTCAAGACAGGGGGCCGGGTTTGGCGCAGATACGCAGTATTTT. The rearrangement links TRBV11-2 to TRBJ2-3, with 10 bases that match TRBD1. Germline V lookup: CDR1 SGHAT, CDR2 FQNNGV. Trimming cost V 4 bases and J 4 bases; bases outside gene matches: 14. The CDR3 contains 18 residues.

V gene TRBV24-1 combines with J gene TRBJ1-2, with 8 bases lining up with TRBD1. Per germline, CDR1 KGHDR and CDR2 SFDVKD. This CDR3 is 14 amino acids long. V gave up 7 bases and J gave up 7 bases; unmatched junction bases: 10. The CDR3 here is CATSRDGTGPGYTF. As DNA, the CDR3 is TGTGCCACCAGCAGAGATGGGACAGGTCCTGGCTACACCTTC.

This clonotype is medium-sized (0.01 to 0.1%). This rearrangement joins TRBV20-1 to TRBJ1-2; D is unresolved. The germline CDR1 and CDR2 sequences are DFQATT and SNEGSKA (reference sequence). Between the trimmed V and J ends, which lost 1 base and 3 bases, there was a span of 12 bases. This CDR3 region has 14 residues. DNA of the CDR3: TGCAGTGCTAGAGGACGGGGTTCTGACTATGGCTACACCTTC. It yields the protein CSARGRGSDYGYTF.